The 25 T cell receptor beta chains presented below share a single source sample, sequenced in a study of blood T cell repertoires in COVID-19. Libraries were prepared by immunoSEQ multiplex PCR; TCRdb keeps only in-frame clonotypes and omits some of them. There are more than 300,000 clones in the sample; 85% to 95% occur only once, and roughly 3.6% lies in the top ten. Sequencing was performed on PBMCs or T cells enriched from blood (not recorded which). The receptors stem from a woman aged 30 to 39 who had been exposed to COVID-19.

This chain joins TRBV2 and TRBJ2-1; TRBD2 matches 7 bases. V shed 8 bases, J shed 7 bases, and the junction held 14 bases outside the gene matches. CDR3 size: 15 residues. Germline-derived CDR1 and CDR2 are SNHLY and FYNNEI. The CDR3 spells CASGLGGDRGNEQFF. DNA for the CDR3: TGTGCCAGCGGCTTGGGGGGGGACCGGGGTAATGAGCAGTTCTTC.

This chain links TRBV5-1 with TRBJ2-1; tentative D call: TRBD1 (6 bases). The V end was cut by 2 bases, the J end by 3 bases, with 9 bases between. The germline V gene encodes CDR1 SGHRS and CDR2 YFSETQ. This CDR3 spans 14 amino acids. The CDR3 here is CASSLDRLYNEQFF. For the CDR3, the DNA is TGCGCCAGCAGCTTAGACAGGCTCTACAATGAGCAGTTCTTC.

The chain has TRBV4-3 and TRBJ2-7, with TRBD2 identical over 8 bases. The CDR3 has 15 amino acids. With 8 bases clipped from V and 4 bases from J, the junction kept 13 bases outside the gene matches. The germline CDR1 and CDR2 sequences are LGHNA and YSLEER. CDR3 in DNA: TGCGCCAGCGCACTCGTCCCAGCGGGGGTTTACGAGCAGTACTTC. Protein product: CASALVPAGVYEQYF.

V and J are TRBV13 and TRBJ2-4, with 7 bases that match TRBD1. This CDR3 is built from 16 residues. V lost 8 bases and J lost 0; bases outside the gene matches: 10. Germline CDR1 and CDR2: PRHDT and FYEKMQ (reference sequence). CDR3 sequence reads: CASSTHRGLAKNIQYF. For the CDR3, the DNA is TGTGCCAGCTCCACTCACAGGGGTTTAGCCAAAAACATTCAGTACTTC.

The chain links TRBV5-1 to TRBJ2-1; perhaps TRBD2 as D (6 bases). V lost 7 bases, J lost 4 bases, and 21 bases lay in between. Germline values: CDR1 SGHRS, CDR2 YFSETQ. The length of the CDR3 is 16 residues. The CDR3 sequence: CASAAGHAIEYNEQFF. The CDR3 bases are TGCGCCAGCGCGGCGGGGCACGCGATTGAGTACAATGAGCAGTTCTTC. The variable domain in full, with the rest retrieved from reference TRBV5-1 and TRBJ2-1, is KAGVTQTPRYLIKTRGQQVTLSCSPISGHRSVSWYQQTPGQGLQFLFEYFSETQRNKGNFPGRFSGRQFSNSRSEMNVSTLELGDSALYLCASAAGHAIEYNEQFFGPGTRLTVL.

The rearrangement uses TRBV19 and TRBJ2-6; a possible D gene is TRBD1 (5 bases). CDR3 size: 16 residues. V gave up 5 bases and J gave up 0 bases, with 11 bases separating them. Germline V gene data show CDR1 as LNHDA and CDR2 as SQIVND (reference sequence). The CDR3 DNA follows: TGTGCCAGTAGTTCCCCAGGGTTCTCTGGGGCCAACGTCCTGACTTTC. This encodes CASSSPGFSGANVLTF.

The chain has TRBV3-1 (or the pseudogene TRBV3-2) and TRBJ1-1; no reliable D call. The V end was cut by 8 bases, the J end by 4 bases, with 14 bases between. Looked up from germline, CDR1 is LGHDT and CDR2 is YNNKEL (reference sequence). CDR3 length equals 13 residues. CDR3 sequence (DNA): TGTGCCAGCTCACAAATGGGAGGCACTGAAGCTTTCTTT. This encodes CASSQMGGTEAFF.

The chain uses TRBV25-1 and TRBJ1-3; unclear D gene. The germline V gene has CDR1 MGHDK and CDR2 SYGVNS. The CDR3 contains 13 residues. Trimming left V 6 bases short and J 1 base short, with 7 bases between. Written as DNA, the CDR3 is TGTGCCAGCAGGGTGCGATCTGGAAACACCATATATTTT. Protein: CASRVRSGNTIYF.

The chain has TRBV28 and TRBJ2-7, with a possible D match to TRBD2 (6 bases). Germline assignment: CDR1 MDHEN and CDR2 SYDVKM. V was trimmed by 5 bases and J by 5 bases, leaving 19 bases between them. The CDR3 is made up of 15 amino acids. The CDR3 nucleotides are TGTGCCAGCAGTCCTGCCGGGGGAGGAGAGGACGAGCAGTACTTC. Translating gives CASSPAGGGEDEQYF.

This chain links TRBV7-9 with TRBJ1-6; no definite D call. CDR3 length: 14 residues. Germline V gene lookup returns CDR1 SEHNR and CDR2 FQNEAQ (reference sequence). V shed 3 bases and J shed 6 bases, with 9 bases lying between them. CDR3 loop: CASSFGDINSPLHF. As DNA, the CDR3 is TGTGCCAGCAGCTTCGGGGATATTAATTCACCCCTCCACTTT.

This chain joins TRBV29-1 and TRBJ1-2, with TRBD1 identical over 7 bases. Germline values: CDR1 SQVTM, CDR2 ANQGSEA. The V and J ends lost 5 bases and 4 bases, in that order; junction bases with no gene match: 1. This CDR3 is built from 11 residues. The CDR3 coding sequence is TGCAGCGTTCCAGGGGGCTATGGCTACACCTTC. It encodes CSVPGGYGYTF.

The V gene is TRBV5-6, the J gene TRBJ2-7; a weak D match, TRBD1 (6 bases). Per the germline V gene, CDR1 is SGHDT and CDR2 is YYEEEE. The CDR3 extends over 14 amino acids. Deletions cut 3 bases from V and 4 bases from J, with 14 bases between. The CDR3 DNA reads TGTGCCAGCAGCTACAGGGCTTACGGGTACGAGCAGTACTTC. The encoded protein is CASSYRAYGYEQYF.

The chain combines TRBV5-1 with TRBJ1-1, with a weak D call TRBD1 (5 bases). Trimming left V 0 bases short and J 3 bases short, with 6 bases between. This CDR3 region has 13 residues. The germline CDR1 and CDR2 sequences are SGHRS and YFSETQ. CDR3 sequence reads: CASSLEGHTEAFF. The CDR3 bases are TGCGCCAGCAGCTTGGAGGGGCACACTGAAGCTTTCTTT.

The chain uses TRBV4-1 and TRBJ1-1; TRBD1 aligns across 7 bases. This CDR3 has 15 residues. After removal of 2 bases from V and 1 base from J, the junction contained 4 bases not matched to a gene. Germline CDR1 MGHRA, CDR2 YSYEKL. The chain's CDR3 is CASSQPGTANTEAFF. The CDR3 coding sequence is TGCGCCAGCAGCCAACCCGGGACAGCGAACACTGAAGCTTTCTTT.

V is TRBV3-1 (or the pseudogene TRBV3-2) and J is TRBJ2-5, with 7 bases identical to TRBD1. The V segment lost 1 base and the J segment 1 base; nucleotides outside the gene matches: 9. The CDR3 has 17 amino acids. Germline assignment: CDR1 LGHDT and CDR2 YNNKEL (reference sequence). CDR3 bases: TGTGCCAGCAGCCAAGTGGCCGGGACAGACTTCCAAGAGACCCAGTACTTC. It encodes CASSQVAGTDFQETQYF.

The chain joins TRBV9 to TRBJ2-7; D not resolved. The CDR3 has 12 amino acids. V was pared by 3 bases and J by 4 bases, with 8 bases between. Germline V gene lookup returns CDR1 SGDLS and CDR2 YYNGEE. Here the CDR3 reads CASSGDSYEQYF. CDR3 nucleotides: TGTGCCAGCAGCGGAGACTCTTACGAGCAGTACTTC.

This clone was counted between two and nine times. The rearrangement uses TRBV10-3 and TRBJ1-2; D call uncertain. Germline V lookup: CDR1 ENHRY, CDR2 SYGVKD. This CDR3 region has 11 residues. Trimming pared 3 bases from V and 14 bases from J, leaving 13 bases between. As DNA, the CDR3 is TGTGCCATCAGTGAAAAGGGAGGGAAAACCTTC. Amino acids: CAISEKGGKTF.

The rearrangement uses TRBV6-2 or TRBV6-3 and TRBJ2-7; D not resolved. Between the trimmed V and J ends, which lost 2 bases and 2 bases, there was a span of 10 bases. Germline CDR1 is MNHEY and CDR2 is SVGEGT. The CDR3 sequence is 14 residues long. CDR3 amino acids: CASSYGLAAYEQYF. The CDR3 DNA reads TGTGCCAGCAGTTACGGCCTTGCTGCCTACGAGCAGTACTTC.

This clone came up a few times. The chain joins TRBV6-6 to TRBJ1-3; TRBD1 is a possible D gene (5 bases). V was shortened by 6 bases and J by 3 bases, with 9 bases between the two germline ends. This CDR3 is built from 13 residues. Germline values: CDR1 MNHNY, CDR2 SVGAGI (reference sequence). For the CDR3, the DNA is TGTGCCAGCAGACCAGGGTTTGGAAACACCATATATTTT. Translation: CASRPGFGNTIYF.

The chain employs TRBV7-2 and TRBJ2-3; D is perhaps TRBD1 (7 bases). The CDR3 runs 15 residues. Per the germline V gene, CDR1 is SGHTA and CDR2 is FQGNSA. V lost 5 bases to trimming and J lost 2 bases, with 14 bases between them. CDR3 sequence (DNA): TGTGCCAGCAGCCCAGGGGGACTTATCACAGATACGCAGTATTTT. This gives the protein CASSPGGLITDTQYF.

V and J are TRBV20-1 and TRBJ1-1, with no clear D. Looked up from germline, CDR1 is DFQATT and CDR2 is SNEGSKA (reference sequence). The ends were cut back, 3 bases at V and 3 bases at J, with 8 bases in the middle. The CDR3 has 12 amino acids. For the CDR3, the DNA is TGCAGTGCTAGTTATGGAGACACTGAAGCTTTCTTT. It encodes CSASYGDTEAFF.

The chain couples TRBV19 to TRBJ1-6; 9 positions agree with TRBD1. This CDR3 contains 16 residues. CDR1 and CDR2 from the germline V gene are LNHDA and SQIVND (reference sequence). The ends lost 1 base at V and 9 bases at J; junction bases unmatched: 7. This CDR3 is CASSIGTGTGFSPLHF. CDR3 DNA: TGTGCCAGTAGTATAGGTACCGGGACAGGGTTTTCACCCCTCCACTTT. The full variable domain, in which reference TRBV19 and TRBJ1-6 provide the parts outside the CDR3, is DGGITQSPKYLFRKEGQNVTLSCEQNLNHDAMYWYRQDPGQGLRLIYYSQIVNDFQKGDIAEGYSVSREKKESFPLTVTSAQKNPTAFYLCASSIGTGTGFSPLHFGNGTRLTVT.

The gene calls are TRBV6-2 or TRBV6-3 and TRBJ1-1; the match to TRBD1 covers 7 bases. After removal of 4 bases from V and 6 bases from J, the junction contained 8 bases not matched to a gene. Germline-derived CDR1 and CDR2 are MNHEY and SVGEGT. CDR3 length: 14 amino acids. The CDR3 protein is CASSSYRGGAEAFF. The CDR3 DNA sequence: TGTGCCAGCAGTTCCTACAGGGGCGGCGCTGAAGCTTTCTTT.

V is TRBV2 and J is TRBJ1-3; 9 bases align to TRBD1. CDR3 length: 15 amino acids. Germline V gives CDR1 SNHLY, CDR2 FYNNEI. With V trimmed by 6 bases and J by 1 base, 4 bases remained unmatched. CDR3 sequence: CASRRGTGSGNTIYF. In DNA, the CDR3 is TGTGCCAGCAGGAGGGGGACAGGGTCTGGAAACACCATATATTTT. The variable domain in full, with the rest retrieved from reference TRBV2 and TRBJ1-3, is EPEVTQTPSHQVTQMGQEVILRCVPISNHLYFYWYRQILGQKVEFLVSFYNNEISEKSEIFDDQFSVERPDGSNFTLKIRSTKLEDSAMYFCASRRGTGSGNTIYFGEGSWLTVV.

V usage is TRBV3-1 (or the pseudogene TRBV3-2) and J usage is TRBJ1-5; 8 bases are a match to TRBD1. V shed 5 bases, J shed 3 bases, and the junction held 3 bases outside the gene matches. Germline loops: CDR1 LGHDT, CDR2 YNNKEL (reference sequence). The CDR3 length is 14 residues. CDR3 in DNA: TGTGCCAGCAGCGGGACAGGTTTCAATCAGCCCCAGCATTTT. Translated, it gives CASSGTGFNQPQHF.